This TCR beta chain comes out of a study of fetal regulatory T cell absence and autoimmunity. Study-level findings and limits: Compared with cord blood, pancreas showed oligoclonal TCR enrichment, some clones over 95-fold.

Sequencing was at survey level. Method: immunoSEQ multiplex PCR; TCRdb's copy keeps in-frame clones and lacks some. Among some 44,000 clones, 70% to 85% were seen once, and the ten largest hold about 0.41%. Germline V gene data show CDR1 as SGHDT and CDR2 as YYEEEE. The CDR3 is 13 residues long. V was shortened by 6 bases and J by 4 bases, with 13 bases between the two germline ends. This clone appeared once. The antigen is unknown. The source of this sequence is a newborn boy with IPEX syndrome. Sequenced input: cord blood. This sequence joins TRBV5-6 and TRBJ1-2, with a weak D call TRBD1 (6 bases). The CDR3 protein is CASIPEGVYGYTF. The CDR3 region has the DNA TGTGCCAGCATCCCTGAGGGGGTCTATGGCTACACCTTC.